A single sample gave rise to the 31 T cell receptor beta chains below, sequenced in a study of cytomegalovirus exposure and HLA in healthy donors. 60 Vbeta and 13 Jbeta primers were used in PCR. Produced via immunoSEQ multiplex PCR; TCRdb's table is partial and in-frame only. The data show 150,000 to 200,000 clones, approximately 80% seen once. Sequenced sample: PBMCs. Receptors originate from a woman aged 25 to 39 in good health and CMV-seropositive.

This chain joins TRBV9 and TRBJ2-1; TRBD2 agrees at 10 bases. This CDR3 spans 18 amino acids. The V gene's germline CDR1 is SGDLS and CDR2 YYNGEE. Trimming at V came to 0 bases and at J to 5 bases, leaving 11 bases not matched to a gene. The chain's CDR3 is CASSVELAGLSSNNEQFF. CDR3 in DNA: TGTGCCAGCAGCGTAGAACTAGCGGGATTGTCCAGTAACAATGAGCAGTTCTTC. Drawing the rest from reference TRBV9 and TRBJ2-1, the complete variable domain is DSGVTQTPKHLITATGQRVTLRCSPRSGDLSVYWYQQSLDQGLQFLIQYYNGEERAKGNILERFSAQQFPDLHSELNLSSLELGDSALYFCASSVELAGLSSNNEQFFGPGTRLTVL.

The chain joins TRBV30 to TRBJ2-1, with 14 positions matching TRBD2. Germline loops: CDR1 GTSNPN, CDR2 SVGIG (reference sequence). Germline trimming cut 2 bases from V and 6 bases from J; bases unmatched to any gene: 9. The CDR3 consists of 17 residues. The CDR3 coding sequence is TGTGCCTGGAGTATGACTAGCGGGAGGGGGGACAGCAATGAGCAGTTCTTC. Amino acids: CAWSMTSGRGDSNEQFF.

This clone has more than one count but fewer than ten. The chain carries TRBV7-6 and TRBJ1-1; no firm D call. CDR1 SGHVS and CDR2 FNYEAQ come from the germline V gene. The V and J ends lost 5 bases and 6 bases respectively, with 10 bases between them. The CDR3 contains 12 residues. CDR3: CASSLVFSEAFF. Here the CDR3 DNA reads TGTGCCAGCAGCCTCGTTTTCTCTGAAGCTTTCTTT.

This clone was observed a single time. The chain joins TRBV6-1 to TRBJ1-6; TRBD1 agrees at 8 bases. With 2 bases clipped from V and 5 bases from J, the junction kept 8 bases outside the gene matches. The length of the CDR3 is 17 residues. Germline CDR1 and CDR2: MNHNS and SASEGT. In DNA, the CDR3 is TGTGCCAGCAGTGAATCAGCAGGGGGCTTTAATAATTCACCCCTCCACTTT. This sequence encodes CASSESAGGFNNSPLHF.

The V gene is TRBV11-3, the J gene TRBJ2-1, with 7 nucleotides matching TRBD2. Germline assignment: CDR1 SGHNT and CDR2 YENEEA. The CDR3 spans 14 residues. J was trimmed by 5 bases and V by 4 bases; bases with no gene match: 5. The CDR3, as DNA: TGTGCCAGCAGCTACGGGGGGTGGGACAATGAGCAGTTCTTC. Amino acids: CASSYGGWDNEQFF.

The chain carries TRBV7-9 and TRBJ1-3; D is unresolved. This CDR3 region has 15 residues. V was cut by 5 bases and J by 0 bases, with 11 bases left in between. Germline CDR1 reads SEHNR; CDR2 reads FQNEAQ (reference sequence). The CDR3 loop is CASSIGLFSGNTIYF. In DNA, the CDR3 is TGTGCCAGCAGCATCGGACTGTTCTCTGGAAACACCATATATTTT. The variable domain in full, with the rest retrieved from reference TRBV7-9 and TRBJ1-3, is DTGVSQNPRHKITKRGQNVTFRCDPISEHNRLYWYRQTLGQGPEFLTYFQNEAQLEKSRLLSDRFSAERPKGSFSTLEIQRTEQGDSAMYLCASSIGLFSGNTIYFGEGSWLTVV.

The V gene is TRBV10-1, the J gene TRBJ2-3; D might be TRBD1 (5 bases). The CDR3 totals 15 residues. The germline V gene encodes CDR1 WNHNN and CDR2 SYGVQD (reference sequence). Trimming took 10 bases from V and 5 from J, leaving 22 bases between them. This chain's CDR3 is CATRRTDKTGDTQYF. DNA for the CDR3: TGCGCCACACGACGGACGGACAAGACGGGAGATACGCAGTATTTT.

This chain connects TRBV5-1 to TRBJ1-1, with 7 bases identical to TRBD1. Trimming took 2 bases from V and 0 from J; bases not matched to a gene: 4. The CDR3 is 15 amino acids. Germline lookup yields CDR1 SGHRS and CDR2 YFSETQ. The CDR3 coding sequence is TGCGCCAGCAGCTTATACGGACAGGTGAACACTGAAGCTTTCTTT. Translation: CASSLYGQVNTEAFF.

The J gene is TRBJ1-1, the V gene TRBV29-1; weak D call: TRBD1 (5 bases). Germline V gene sequence: CDR1 SQVTM, CDR2 ANQGSEA. The CDR3 is 13 residues long. The V end was cut by 6 bases, the J end by 0 bases, with 11 bases between. The CDR3 sequence is CSVVDSLNTEAFF. Written as DNA, the CDR3 is TGCAGCGTGGTTGACAGCCTGAACACTGAAGCTTTCTTT.

The V gene is TRBV27, the J gene TRBJ1-3; D remains unclear. V shed 4 bases and J shed 4 bases, with 11 bases lying between them. CDR1 is MNHEY and CDR2 is SMNVEV in the germline V gene (reference sequence). This CDR3 is 14 amino acids long. For the CDR3, the DNA is TGTGCCAGCAGTTCCGGGTGGCGCGGAAACACCATATATTTT. This translates into CASSSGWRGNTIYF.

The rearrangement links TRBV19 to TRBJ1-1; D is unresolved. Germline V gene sequence: CDR1 LNHDA, CDR2 SQIVND (reference sequence). Trimming pared 3 bases from V and 4 bases from J, leaving 9 bases between. The CDR3 loop spans 13 amino acids. CDR3 in DNA: TGTGCCAGTAGTATGGGTCGGGGCACTGAAGCTTTCTTT. Translating it yields CASSMGRGTEAFF.

The gene calls are TRBV7-2 and TRBJ2-7; perhaps TRBD2 as D (6 bases). CDR3 size: 15 residues. V lost 5 bases, J lost 6 bases, and 20 bases lay in between. CDR1 and CDR2 from the germline V gene are SGHTA and FQGNSA. CDR3 protein: CASSHRGRGALEQYF. The CDR3 DNA follows: TGTGCCAGCAGCCACCGGGGCCGCGGGGCTCTCGAGCAGTACTTC.

The gene calls are TRBV6-6 and TRBJ1-2; TRBD1 is a possible D gene (5 bases). Germline CDR1 reads MNHNY; CDR2 reads SVGAGI (reference sequence). The CDR3 totals 14 residues. V gave up 6 bases and J gave up 6 bases, with 17 bases separating them. The CDR3 reads CASRSHSGYHGYTF. In DNA, the CDR3 is TGTGCCAGCAGATCCCATTCAGGGTACCATGGCTACACCTTC.

The J gene is TRBJ1-1, the V gene TRBV4-3; 9 nucleotides align to TRBD1. Germline assignment: CDR1 LGHNA and CDR2 YSLEER. This CDR3 has 14 amino acids. V was clipped by 4 bases and J by 3 bases; unmatched bases: 3. The CDR3 sequence is CASSPYRGHTEAFF. Here the CDR3 DNA reads TGCGCCAGCAGCCCGTACAGGGGGCACACTGAAGCTTTCTTT.

The sample holds a few counts of this clone. V usage is TRBV4-1 and J usage is TRBJ2-5, with D uncertain. CDR1 is MGHRA, CDR2 YSYEKL, per germline. CDR3 length: 13 amino acids. V was pared by 1 base and J by 1 base, with 4 bases between. The DNA for the CDR3 is TGCGCCAGCAGCCAAGTATCCCAAGAGACCCAGTACTTC. Protein product: CASSQVSQETQYF.

The chain recombines TRBV9 with TRBJ2-1; D unclear. With 5 bases removed from V and 4 bases from J, the gap between germline ends came to 10 bases. Germline V gene sequence: CDR1 SGDLS, CDR2 YYNGEE. The CDR3 length is 13 residues. CDR3 sequence: CASSPSMYNEQFF. CDR3 bases: TGTGCCAGCAGTCCATCCATGTACAATGAGCAGTTCTTC.

V and J are TRBV27 and TRBJ2-5, with TRBD2 as a possible D gene (6 bases). The germline V and J ends were trimmed by 5 bases and 2 bases, with 9 bases remaining between them. The V gene's germline CDR1 is MNHEY and CDR2 SMNVEV (reference sequence). CDR3 length equals 13 residues. The DNA for the CDR3 is TGTGCCAGCAGTATACGGGGGCAAGAGACCCAGTACTTC. This encodes CASSIRGQETQYF.

The chain is built from TRBV18 and TRBJ2-7, with D possibly matching TRBD1 (5 bases). Germline V gene lookup returns CDR1 KGHSH and CDR2 LQKENI. CDR3 length equals 12 residues. Trimming took 6 bases from V and 5 from J, leaving 11 bases between them. DNA of the CDR3: TGTGCCAGCTCCCTACAGGTCCACGAGCAGTACTTC. It specifies CASSLQVHEQYF. Looking up the rest from reference TRBV18 and TRBJ2-7 gives the full variable domain: NAGVMQNPRHLVRRRGQEARLRCSPMKGHSHVYWYRQLPEEGLKFMVYLQKENIIDESGMPKERFSAEFPKEGPSILRIQQVVRGDSAAYFCASSLQVHEQYFGPGTRLTVT.

The chain uses TRBV7-9 and TRBJ2-3; 15 positions match TRBD2. Unmatched junction bases numbered 5, after V lost 6 bases and J lost 4 bases. CDR3 size: 16 residues. Germline V CDR1 and CDR2: SEHNR, FQNEAQ (reference sequence). The CDR3 bases are TGTGCCAGCAGTCATGGGACTAGCGGGAGGCCAGATACGCAGTATTTT. Translating it yields CASSHGTSGRPDTQYF.

This clone was observed a single time. The DNA of the CDR3 is TGTGCCAGCAGCGGGGACAGGGGCGCGAACTATGGCTACACCTTC. It encodes CASSGDRGANYGYTF. V is TRBV2 and J is TRBJ1-2; TRBD1 matches at 10 bases. The trim removed 6 bases at V and 2 bases at J, leaving 6 bases unmatched. The CDR3 loop spans 15 amino acids. From germline, CDR1 is SNHLY and CDR2 FYNNEI.

V is TRBV19 and J is TRBJ2-3; TRBD1 is a possible D gene (6 bases). This CDR3 is 16 amino acids long. Germline V CDR1 and CDR2: LNHDA, SQIVND (reference sequence). V lost 4 bases and J lost 1, with 15 bases in between. DNA of the CDR3: TGTGCCAGTAGTAACACCCTCAGGGGAGGCACAGATACGCAGTATTTT. This gives the protein CASSNTLRGGTDTQYF.

In the case of this clone: Other nucleotide sequences from this sample produce the same CDR3. The genes are TRBV5-1 and TRBJ2-1, with D perhaps TRBD2 (5 bases). CDR1 and CDR2 from the germline V gene are SGHRS and YFSETQ. This CDR3 comprises 15 residues. V was clipped by 0 bases and J by 3 bases, with 10 bases between them. This CDR3 is CASSLEGSGYNEQFF. Written as DNA, the CDR3 is TGCGCCAGCAGCTTGGAAGGAAGCGGCTACAATGAGCAGTTCTTC.

About this clone itself: Additional DNA sequences in this sample encode the identical CDR3. V is TRBV28 and J is TRBJ2-7; tentatively, D is TRBD1 (6 bases). Germline CDR1 is MDHEN and CDR2 is SYDVKM. Deletions cut 3 bases from V and 3 bases from J, with 6 bases between. This CDR3 comprises 12 residues. DNA of the CDR3: TGTGCCAGCAGTTTGACAGGCTACGAGCAGTACTTC. Translated: CASSLTGYEQYF.

This chain links TRBV5-6 with TRBJ2-7; D not resolved. V lost 8 bases to trimming and J lost 2 bases, with 8 bases between them. The length of the CDR3 is 11 residues. Germline values: CDR1 SGHDT, CDR2 YYEEEE. In DNA, the CDR3 is TGTGCCAGTCTATTCACCTACGAGCAGTACTTC. This sequence encodes CASLFTYEQYF.

The chain is built from TRBV19 and TRBJ1-5, with 7 bases aligning to TRBD1. Trimming cost V 5 bases and J 1 base; bases outside gene matches: 5. CDR1 is LNHDA and CDR2 is SQIVND in the germline V gene (reference sequence). This CDR3 region has 15 residues. CDR3 amino acids: CASSSRTGSNQPQHF. The CDR3 DNA reads TGTGCCAGTAGTTCGCGGACAGGAAGCAATCAGCCCCAGCATTTT.

This clone came up a few times. The chain links TRBV28 to TRBJ2-1; 8 bases are shared with TRBD2. Unmatched junction bases numbered 12, after V lost 5 bases and J lost 0 bases. The CDR3 covers 18 residues. Germline V gene lookup returns CDR1 MDHEN and CDR2 SYDVKM. CDR3 amino acids: CASSDSGGGGPSYNEQFF. The CDR3 DNA reads TGTGCCAGCAGTGATTCGGGGGGGGGAGGGCCCTCCTACAATGAGCAGTTCTTC.

This clone was detected once. This chain links TRBV18 with TRBJ2-2; D not certain. V lost 1 base and J lost 3, with 6 bases in between. In germline, CDR1 is KGHSH, CDR2 LQKENI. This CDR3 spans 14 amino acids. The CDR3, as DNA: TGTGCCAGCTCACCACGGCAGGACACCGGGGAGCTGTTTTTT. This codes for CASSPRQDTGELFF.

The V and J genes are TRBV28 and TRBJ1-5; D unclear. Trimming stripped 2 bases from V and 4 bases from J, with 9 bases between. CDR3 length: 14 amino acids. Germline loops: CDR1 MDHEN, CDR2 SYDVKM. CDR3 DNA sequence: TGTGCCAGCAGTTTAGATCGGGGAAATCAGCCCCAGCATTTT. Translation: CASSLDRGNQPQHF.

The rearrangement joins TRBV14 to TRBJ2-1, with 7 bases that match TRBD2. Germline trimming cut 4 bases from V and 6 bases from J; bases unmatched to any gene: 9. CDR3 size: 15 residues. Germline values: CDR1 SGHDN, CDR2 FVKESK. CDR3 in amino acids: CASSLGTKYPNEQFF. CDR3 sequence (DNA): TGTGCCAGCAGCCTTGGGACTAAGTATCCCAATGAGCAGTTCTTC.

The chain couples TRBV5-6 to TRBJ1-5; maybe TRBD1 (6 bases). The ends were cut back, 2 bases at V and 3 bases at J, with 9 bases in the middle. Germline values: CDR1 SGHDT, CDR2 YYEEEE. The CDR3 contains 14 residues. The CDR3 spells CASSFRTDNQPQHF. CDR3 nucleotides: TGTGCCAGCAGCTTTCGGACAGACAATCAGCCCCAGCATTTT.

The chain combines TRBV4-3 with TRBJ1-6; D unclear. This CDR3 region has 15 residues. Germline values: CDR1 LGHNA, CDR2 YSLEER. Trimming pared 0 bases from V and 6 bases from J, leaving 9 bases between. CDR3 DNA sequence: TGCGCCAGCAGCCAAGACAGGTCGGCTAATTCACCCCTCCACTTT. It is translated as CASSQDRSANSPLHF.